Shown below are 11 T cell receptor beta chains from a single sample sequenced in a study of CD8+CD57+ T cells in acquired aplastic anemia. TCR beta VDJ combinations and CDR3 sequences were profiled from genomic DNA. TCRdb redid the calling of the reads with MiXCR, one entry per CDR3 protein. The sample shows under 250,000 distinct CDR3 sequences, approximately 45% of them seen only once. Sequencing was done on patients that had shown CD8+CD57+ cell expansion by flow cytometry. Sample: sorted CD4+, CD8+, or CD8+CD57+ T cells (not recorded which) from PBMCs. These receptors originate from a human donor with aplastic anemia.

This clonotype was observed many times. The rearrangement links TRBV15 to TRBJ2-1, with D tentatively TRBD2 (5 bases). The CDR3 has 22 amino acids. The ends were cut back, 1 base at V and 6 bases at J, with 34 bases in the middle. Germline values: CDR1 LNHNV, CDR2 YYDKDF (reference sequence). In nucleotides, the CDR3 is TGTGCCACCAGCAGAGTATTATCGGCGCTCCGAGAGAAAACTGAGCGGTGCAATGAGCAGTTCTTC. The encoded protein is CATSRVLSALREKTERCNEQFF.

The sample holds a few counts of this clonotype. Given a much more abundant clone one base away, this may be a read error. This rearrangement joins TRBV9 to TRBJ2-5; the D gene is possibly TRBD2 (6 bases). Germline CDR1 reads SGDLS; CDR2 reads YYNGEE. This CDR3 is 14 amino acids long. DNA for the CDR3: TGTGCCAGCAGTTCATCTAGCGAAGGGGAGACCCGGTACTTC. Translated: CASSSSSEGETRYF. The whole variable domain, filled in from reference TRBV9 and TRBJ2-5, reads DSGVTQTPKHLITATGQRVTLRCSPRSGDLSVYWYQQSLDQGLQFLIQYYNGEERAKGNILERFSAQQFPDLHSELNLSSLELGDSALYFCASSSSSEGETRYFGPGTRLLVL.

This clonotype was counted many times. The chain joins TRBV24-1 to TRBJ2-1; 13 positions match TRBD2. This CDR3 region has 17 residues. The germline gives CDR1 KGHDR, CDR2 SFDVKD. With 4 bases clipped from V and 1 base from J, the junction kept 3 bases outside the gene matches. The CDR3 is CATSDVGLAGSYNEQFF. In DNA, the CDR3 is TGTGCCACCAGTGACGTGGGACTAGCGGGATCCTACAATGAGCAGTTCTTC.

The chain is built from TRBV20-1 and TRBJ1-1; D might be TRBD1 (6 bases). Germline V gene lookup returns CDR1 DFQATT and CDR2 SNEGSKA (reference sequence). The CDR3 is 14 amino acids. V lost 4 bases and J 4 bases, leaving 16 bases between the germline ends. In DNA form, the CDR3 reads TGCAGTGCTACCCGGGACATCCCAATCACTGAAGCTTTCTTT. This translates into CSATRDIPITEAFF.

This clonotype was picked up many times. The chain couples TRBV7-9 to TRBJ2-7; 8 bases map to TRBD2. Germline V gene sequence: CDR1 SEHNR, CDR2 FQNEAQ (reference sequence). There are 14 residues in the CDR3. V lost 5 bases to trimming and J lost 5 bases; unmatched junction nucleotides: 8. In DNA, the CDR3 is TGTGCCAGCAGCAATAGCGGGAAAGGTCACGAGCAGTACTTC. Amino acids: CASSNSGKGHEQYF.

The CDR3, as DNA: TGTGCCAGCAGCTCCGGGACAGGGTCCTCACCCCTCCACTTT. This codes for CASSSGTGSSPLHF. The rearrangement links TRBV5-4 to TRBJ1-6, with TRBD1 matching over 9 bases. Germline CDR1 is SGHNT and CDR2 is YYREEE (reference sequence). Trimming removed 3 bases from V and 10 bases from J; junction bases left unmatched: 5. This CDR3 is built from 14 residues.

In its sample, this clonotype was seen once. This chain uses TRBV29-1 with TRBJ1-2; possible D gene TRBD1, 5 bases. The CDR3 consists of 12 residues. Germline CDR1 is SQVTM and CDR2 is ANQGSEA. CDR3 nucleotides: TGCAGTGCTACCGACAGTAACTATGGCTACACCTTC. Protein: CSATDSNYGYTF.

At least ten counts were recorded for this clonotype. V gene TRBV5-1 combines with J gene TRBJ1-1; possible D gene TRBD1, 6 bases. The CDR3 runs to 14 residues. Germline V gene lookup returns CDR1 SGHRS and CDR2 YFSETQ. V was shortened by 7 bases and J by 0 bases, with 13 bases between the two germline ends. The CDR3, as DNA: TGCGCCAGCCGGAAGGGGGACATGAACACTGAAGCTTTCTTT. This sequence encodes CASRKGDMNTEAFF.

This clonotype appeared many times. CDR3 protein: CASSRYSNQPQHF. CDR3 coding DNA: TGTGCCAGCAGTAGATATAGCAATCAGCCCCAGCATTTT. This chain joins TRBV27 and TRBJ1-5, with D uncertain. Trimming stripped 5 bases from V and 0 bases from J, with 5 bases between. CDR3 length: 13 residues. The germline V gene has CDR1 MNHEY and CDR2 SMNVEV (reference sequence).

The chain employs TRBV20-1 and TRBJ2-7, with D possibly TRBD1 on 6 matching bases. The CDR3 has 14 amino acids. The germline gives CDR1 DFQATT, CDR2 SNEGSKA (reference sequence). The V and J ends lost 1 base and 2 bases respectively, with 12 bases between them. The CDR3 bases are TGCAGTGCTAGAGTCCCAGGGGACGCCTACGAGCAGTACTTC. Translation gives CSARVPGDAYEQYF.

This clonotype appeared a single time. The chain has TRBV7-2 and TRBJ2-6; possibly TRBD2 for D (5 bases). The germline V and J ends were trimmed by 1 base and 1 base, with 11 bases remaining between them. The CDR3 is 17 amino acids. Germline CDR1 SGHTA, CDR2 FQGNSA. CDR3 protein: CASSLETGVSGANVLTF. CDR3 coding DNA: TGTGCCAGCAGCTTAGAGACCGGGGTGTCTGGGGCCAACGTCCTGACTTTC.